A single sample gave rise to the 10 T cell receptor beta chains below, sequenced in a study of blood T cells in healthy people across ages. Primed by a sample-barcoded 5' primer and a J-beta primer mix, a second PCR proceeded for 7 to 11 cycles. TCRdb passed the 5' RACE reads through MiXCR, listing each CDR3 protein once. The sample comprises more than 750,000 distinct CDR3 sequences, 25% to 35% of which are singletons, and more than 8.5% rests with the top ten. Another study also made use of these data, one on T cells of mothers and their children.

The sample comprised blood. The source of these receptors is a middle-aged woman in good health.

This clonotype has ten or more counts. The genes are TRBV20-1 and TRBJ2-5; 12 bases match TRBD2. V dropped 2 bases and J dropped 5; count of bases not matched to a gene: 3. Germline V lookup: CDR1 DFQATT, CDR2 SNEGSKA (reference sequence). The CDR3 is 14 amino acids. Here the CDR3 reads CSARTSGGWETQYF. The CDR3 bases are TGCAGTGCTAGAACTAGCGGGGGGTGGGAGACCCAGTACTTC.

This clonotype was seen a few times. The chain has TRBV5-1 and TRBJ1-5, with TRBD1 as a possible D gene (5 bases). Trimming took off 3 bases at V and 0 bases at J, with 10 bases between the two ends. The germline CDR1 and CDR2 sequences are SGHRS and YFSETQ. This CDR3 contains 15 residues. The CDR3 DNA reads TGCGCCAGCAGCTGGGGCACTAATAGCAATCAGCCCCAGCATTTT. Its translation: CASSWGTNSNQPQHF. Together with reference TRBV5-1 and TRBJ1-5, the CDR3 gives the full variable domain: KAGVTQTPRYLIKTRGQQVTLSCSPISGHRSVSWYQQTPGQGLQFLFEYFSETQRNKGNFPGRFSGRQFSNSRSEMNVSTLELGDSALYLCASSWGTNSNQPQHFGDGTRLSIL.

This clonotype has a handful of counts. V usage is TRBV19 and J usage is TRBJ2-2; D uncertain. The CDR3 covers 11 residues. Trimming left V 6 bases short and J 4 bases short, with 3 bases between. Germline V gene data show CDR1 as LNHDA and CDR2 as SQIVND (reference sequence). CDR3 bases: TGTGCCAGTAGAATCACCGGGGAGCTGTTTTTT. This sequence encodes CASRITGELFF.

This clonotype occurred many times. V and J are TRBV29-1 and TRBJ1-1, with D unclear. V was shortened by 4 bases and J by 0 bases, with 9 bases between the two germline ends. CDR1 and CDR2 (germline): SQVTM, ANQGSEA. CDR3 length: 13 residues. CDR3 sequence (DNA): TGCAGCGTTGTCCGAGACCTGAACACTGAAGCTTTCTTT. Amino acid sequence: CSVVRDLNTEAFF.

CDR3 sequence (DNA): TGTGCCAGCAGCCTCGACTTCTCGAAACTGTTTTTT. Its translation: CASSLDFSKLFF. The chain recombines TRBV3-1 with TRBJ1-4; D ambiguous. CDR1 and CDR2 (germline): LGHDT, YNNKEL (reference sequence). CDR3 length: 12 amino acids. The V and J ends lost 4 bases and 11 bases respectively, with 11 bases between them. The full variable domain, in which reference TRBV3-1 and TRBJ1-4 provide the parts outside the CDR3, is DTAVSQTPKYLVTQMGNDKSIKCEQNLGHDTMYWYKQDSKKFLKIMFSYNNKELIINETVPNRFSPKSPDKAHLNLHINSLELGDSAVYFCASSLDFSKLFFGSGTQLSVL.

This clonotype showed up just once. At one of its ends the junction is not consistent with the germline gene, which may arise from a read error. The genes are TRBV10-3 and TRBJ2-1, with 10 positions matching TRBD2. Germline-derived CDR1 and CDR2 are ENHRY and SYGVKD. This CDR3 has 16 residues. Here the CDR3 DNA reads TGTGCCATCAGTGAGTCCCACTTAGCGGGGGGAAATGGGCAGTTCTTC. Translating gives CAISESHLAGGNGQFF.

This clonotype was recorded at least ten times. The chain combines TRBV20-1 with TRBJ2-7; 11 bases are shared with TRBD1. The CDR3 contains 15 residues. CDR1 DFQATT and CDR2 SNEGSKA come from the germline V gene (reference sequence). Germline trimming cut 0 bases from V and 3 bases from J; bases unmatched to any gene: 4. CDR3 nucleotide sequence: TGCAGTGCTAGAGATCTGGGGACAGGGGGCTACGAGCAGTACTTC. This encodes CSARDLGTGGYEQYF.

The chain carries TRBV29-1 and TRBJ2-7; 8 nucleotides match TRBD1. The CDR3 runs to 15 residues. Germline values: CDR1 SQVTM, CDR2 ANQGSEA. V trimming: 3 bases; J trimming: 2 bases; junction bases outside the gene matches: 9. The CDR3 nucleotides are TGCAGCGTTGAGGAATCAGGGGGCGCCGCCTACGAGCAGTACTTC. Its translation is CSVEESGGAAYEQYF.

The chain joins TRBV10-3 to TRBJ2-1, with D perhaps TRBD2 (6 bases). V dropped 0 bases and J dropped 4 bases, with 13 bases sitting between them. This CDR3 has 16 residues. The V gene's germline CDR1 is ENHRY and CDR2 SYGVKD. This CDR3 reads CAISESRLANYNEQFF. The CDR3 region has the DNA TGTGCCATCAGTGAGTCGCGTCTAGCGAATTACAATGAGCAGTTCTTC.

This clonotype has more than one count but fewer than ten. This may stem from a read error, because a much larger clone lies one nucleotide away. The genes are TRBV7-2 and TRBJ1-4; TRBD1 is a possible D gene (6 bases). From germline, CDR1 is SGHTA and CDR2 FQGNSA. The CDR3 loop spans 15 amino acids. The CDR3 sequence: CASSLRVAGVEKRFF. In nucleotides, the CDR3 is TGTGCCAGCAGCTTAAGGGTGGCAGGGGTTGAAAAACGGTTTTTT.